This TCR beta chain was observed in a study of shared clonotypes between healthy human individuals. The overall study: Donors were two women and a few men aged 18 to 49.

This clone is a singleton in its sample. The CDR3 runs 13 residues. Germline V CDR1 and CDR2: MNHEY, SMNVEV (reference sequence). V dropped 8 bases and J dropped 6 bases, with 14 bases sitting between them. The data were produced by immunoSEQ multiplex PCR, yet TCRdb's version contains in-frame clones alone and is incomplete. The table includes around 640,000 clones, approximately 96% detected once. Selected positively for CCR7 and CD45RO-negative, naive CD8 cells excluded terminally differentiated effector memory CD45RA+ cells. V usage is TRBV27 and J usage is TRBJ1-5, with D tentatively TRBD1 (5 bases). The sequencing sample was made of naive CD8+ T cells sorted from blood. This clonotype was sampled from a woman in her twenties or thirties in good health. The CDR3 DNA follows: TGTGCCAGCGGACCAGGGTCAGGTCAGCCCCAGCATTTT. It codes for CASGPGSGQPQHF.